This T cell receptor beta chain was sequenced in a study of identifying expanded T cells in peripheral blood. Study-level points and caveats: Roughly 1.2 clones differed between technical replicates, versus 16.4 and 19 over time.

Profiling relied on immunoSEQ multiplex PCR, and the TCRdb table lists in-frame clones only, not all of them. The sample contains around 90,000 clones, 88% of which appear only once. For this clone: Its cognate antigen is unknown.

The CDR3 sequence is 10 residues long. J is TRBJ2-7 and V is TRBV21-1; the table's D call of TRBD2 was not tested on the DNA. TRBV21-1 is a pseudogene segment. The receptor comes from a person between 18 and 75 years old in good health. The sequenced sample consisted of blood. In DNA, the CDR3 is TGTGCCAGCAGTTACTACGAGCAGTACTTC. Encoded protein: CASSYYEQYF.